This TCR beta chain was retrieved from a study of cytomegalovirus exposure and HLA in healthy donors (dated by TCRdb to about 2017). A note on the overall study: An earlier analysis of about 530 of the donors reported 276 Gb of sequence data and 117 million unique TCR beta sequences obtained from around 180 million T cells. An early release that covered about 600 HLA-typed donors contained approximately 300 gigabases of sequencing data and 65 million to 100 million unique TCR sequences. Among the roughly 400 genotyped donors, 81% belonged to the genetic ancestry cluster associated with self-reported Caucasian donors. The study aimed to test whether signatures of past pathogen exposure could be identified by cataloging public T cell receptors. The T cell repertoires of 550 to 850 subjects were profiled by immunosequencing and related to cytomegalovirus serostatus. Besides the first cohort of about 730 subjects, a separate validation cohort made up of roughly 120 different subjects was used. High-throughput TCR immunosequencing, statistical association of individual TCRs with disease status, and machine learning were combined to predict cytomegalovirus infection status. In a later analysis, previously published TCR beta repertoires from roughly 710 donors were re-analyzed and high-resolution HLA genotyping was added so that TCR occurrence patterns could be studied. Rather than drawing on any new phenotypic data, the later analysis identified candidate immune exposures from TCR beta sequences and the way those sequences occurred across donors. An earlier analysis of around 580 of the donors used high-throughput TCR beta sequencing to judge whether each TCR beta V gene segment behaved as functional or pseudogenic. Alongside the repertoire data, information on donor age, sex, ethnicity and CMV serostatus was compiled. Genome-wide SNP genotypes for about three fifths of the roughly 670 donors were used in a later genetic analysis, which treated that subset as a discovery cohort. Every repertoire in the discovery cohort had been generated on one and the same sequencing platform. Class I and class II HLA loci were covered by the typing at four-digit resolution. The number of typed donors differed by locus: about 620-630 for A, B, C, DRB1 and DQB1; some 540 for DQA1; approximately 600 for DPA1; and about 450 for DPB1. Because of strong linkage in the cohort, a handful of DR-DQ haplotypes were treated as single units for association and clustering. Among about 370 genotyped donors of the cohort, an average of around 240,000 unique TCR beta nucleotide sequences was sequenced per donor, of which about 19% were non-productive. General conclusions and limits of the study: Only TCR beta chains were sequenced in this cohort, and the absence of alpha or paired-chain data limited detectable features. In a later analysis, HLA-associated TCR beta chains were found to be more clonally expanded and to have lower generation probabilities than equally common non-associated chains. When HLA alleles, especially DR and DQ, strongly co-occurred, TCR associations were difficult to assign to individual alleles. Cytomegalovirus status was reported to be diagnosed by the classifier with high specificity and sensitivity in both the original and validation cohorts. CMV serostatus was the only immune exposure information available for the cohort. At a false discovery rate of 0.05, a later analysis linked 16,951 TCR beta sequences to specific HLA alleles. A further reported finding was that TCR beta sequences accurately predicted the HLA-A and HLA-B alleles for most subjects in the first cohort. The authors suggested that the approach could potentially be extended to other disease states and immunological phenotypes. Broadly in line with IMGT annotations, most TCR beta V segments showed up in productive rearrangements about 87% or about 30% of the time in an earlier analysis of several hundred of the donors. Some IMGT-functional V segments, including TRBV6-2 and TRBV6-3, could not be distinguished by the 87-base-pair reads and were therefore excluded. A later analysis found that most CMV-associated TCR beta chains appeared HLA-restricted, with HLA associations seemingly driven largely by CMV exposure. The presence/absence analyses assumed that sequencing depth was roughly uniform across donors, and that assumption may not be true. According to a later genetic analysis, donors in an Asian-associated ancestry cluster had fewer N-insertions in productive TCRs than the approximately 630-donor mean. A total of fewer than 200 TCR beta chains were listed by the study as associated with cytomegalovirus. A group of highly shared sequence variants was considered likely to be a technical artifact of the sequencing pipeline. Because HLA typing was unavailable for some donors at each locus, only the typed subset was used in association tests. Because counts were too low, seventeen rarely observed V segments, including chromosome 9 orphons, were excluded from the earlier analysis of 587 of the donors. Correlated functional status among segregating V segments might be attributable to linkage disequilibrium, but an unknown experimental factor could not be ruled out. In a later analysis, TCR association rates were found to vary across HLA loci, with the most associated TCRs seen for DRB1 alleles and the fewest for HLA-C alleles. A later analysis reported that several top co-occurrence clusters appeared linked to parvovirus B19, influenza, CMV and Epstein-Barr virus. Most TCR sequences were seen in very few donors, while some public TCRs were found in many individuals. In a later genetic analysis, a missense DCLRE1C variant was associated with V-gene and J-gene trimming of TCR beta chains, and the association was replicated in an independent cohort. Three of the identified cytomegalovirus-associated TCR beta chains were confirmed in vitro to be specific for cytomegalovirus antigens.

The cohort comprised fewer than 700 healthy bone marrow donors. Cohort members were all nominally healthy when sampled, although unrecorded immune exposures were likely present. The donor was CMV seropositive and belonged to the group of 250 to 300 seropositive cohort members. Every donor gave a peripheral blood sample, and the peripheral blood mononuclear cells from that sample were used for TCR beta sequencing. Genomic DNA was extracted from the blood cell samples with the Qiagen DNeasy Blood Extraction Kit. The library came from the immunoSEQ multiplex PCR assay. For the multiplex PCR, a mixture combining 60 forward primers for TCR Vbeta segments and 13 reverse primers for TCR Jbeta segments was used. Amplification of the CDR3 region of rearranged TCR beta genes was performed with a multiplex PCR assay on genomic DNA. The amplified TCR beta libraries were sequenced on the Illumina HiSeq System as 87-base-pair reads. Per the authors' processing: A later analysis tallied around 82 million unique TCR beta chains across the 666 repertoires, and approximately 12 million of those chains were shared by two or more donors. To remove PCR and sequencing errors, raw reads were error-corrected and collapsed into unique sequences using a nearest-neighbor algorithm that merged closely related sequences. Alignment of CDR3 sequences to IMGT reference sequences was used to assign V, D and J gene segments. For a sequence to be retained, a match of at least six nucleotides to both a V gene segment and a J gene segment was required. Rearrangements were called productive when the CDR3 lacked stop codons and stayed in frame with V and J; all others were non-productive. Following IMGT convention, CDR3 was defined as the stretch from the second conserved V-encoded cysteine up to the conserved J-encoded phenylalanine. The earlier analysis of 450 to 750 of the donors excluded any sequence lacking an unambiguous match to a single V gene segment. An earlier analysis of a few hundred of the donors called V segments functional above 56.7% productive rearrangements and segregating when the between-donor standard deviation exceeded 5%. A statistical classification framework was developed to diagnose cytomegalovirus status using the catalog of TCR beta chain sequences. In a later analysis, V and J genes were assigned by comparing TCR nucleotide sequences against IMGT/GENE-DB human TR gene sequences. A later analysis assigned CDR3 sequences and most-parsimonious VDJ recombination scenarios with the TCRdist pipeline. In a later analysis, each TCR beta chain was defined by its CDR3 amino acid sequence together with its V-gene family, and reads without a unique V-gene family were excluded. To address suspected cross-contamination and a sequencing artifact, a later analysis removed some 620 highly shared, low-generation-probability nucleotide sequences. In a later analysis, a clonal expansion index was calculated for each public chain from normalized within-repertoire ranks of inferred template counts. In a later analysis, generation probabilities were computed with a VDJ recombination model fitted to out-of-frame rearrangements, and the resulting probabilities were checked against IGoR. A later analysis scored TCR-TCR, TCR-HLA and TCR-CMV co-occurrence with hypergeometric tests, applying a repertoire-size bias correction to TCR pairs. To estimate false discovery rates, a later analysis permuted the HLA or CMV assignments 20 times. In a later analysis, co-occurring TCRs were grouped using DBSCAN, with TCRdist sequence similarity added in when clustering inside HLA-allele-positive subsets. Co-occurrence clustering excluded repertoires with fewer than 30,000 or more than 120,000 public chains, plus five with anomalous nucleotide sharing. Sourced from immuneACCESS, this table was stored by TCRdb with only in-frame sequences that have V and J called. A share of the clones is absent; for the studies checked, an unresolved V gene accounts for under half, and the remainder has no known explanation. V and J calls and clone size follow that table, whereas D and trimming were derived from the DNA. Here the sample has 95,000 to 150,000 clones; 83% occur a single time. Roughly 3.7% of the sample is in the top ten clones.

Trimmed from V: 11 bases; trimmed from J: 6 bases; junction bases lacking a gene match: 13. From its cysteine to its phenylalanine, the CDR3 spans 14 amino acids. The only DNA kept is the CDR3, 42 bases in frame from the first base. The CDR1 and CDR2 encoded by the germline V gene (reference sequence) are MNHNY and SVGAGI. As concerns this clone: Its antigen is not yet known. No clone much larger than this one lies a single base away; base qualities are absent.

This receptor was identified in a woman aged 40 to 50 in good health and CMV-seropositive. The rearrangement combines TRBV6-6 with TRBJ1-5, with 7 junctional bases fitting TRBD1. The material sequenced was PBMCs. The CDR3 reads CAATGSSRRQPQHF. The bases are TGTGCCGCGACAGGGTCCTCGCGGCGTCAGCCCCAGCATTTT.